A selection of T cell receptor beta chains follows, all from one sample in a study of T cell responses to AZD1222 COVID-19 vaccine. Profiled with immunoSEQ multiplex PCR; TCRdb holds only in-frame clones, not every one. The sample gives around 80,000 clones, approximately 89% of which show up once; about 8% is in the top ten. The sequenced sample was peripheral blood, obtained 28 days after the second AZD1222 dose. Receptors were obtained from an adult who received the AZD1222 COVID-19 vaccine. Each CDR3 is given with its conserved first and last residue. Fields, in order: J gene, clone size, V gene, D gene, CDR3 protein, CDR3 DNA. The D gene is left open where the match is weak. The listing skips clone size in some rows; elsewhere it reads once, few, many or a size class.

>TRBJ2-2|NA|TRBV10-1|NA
CASSESKGSSGELFF
TGCGCCAGCAGTGAGTCCAAGGGTTCGAGCGGGGAGCTGTTTTTT
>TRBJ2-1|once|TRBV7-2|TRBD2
CASSYTSGSYNEQFF
TGTGCCAGCAGCTATACTAGCGGGAGTTACAATGAGCAGTTCTTC
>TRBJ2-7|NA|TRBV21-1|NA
CASSEWGTVGEQYF
TGTGCCAGCAGCGAATGGGGGACAGTAGGCGAGCAGTACTTC
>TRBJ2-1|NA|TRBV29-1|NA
CSAARGLGEQFF
TGCAGCGCCGCCCGGGGGCTCGGTGAGCAGTTCTTC
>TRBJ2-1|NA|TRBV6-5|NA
CASSPTVQRNNEQFF
TGTGCCAGCAGCCCCACCGTCCAACGCAACAATGAGCAGTTCTTC
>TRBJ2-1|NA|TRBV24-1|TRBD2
CATSDPQAGVFNEQFF
TGTGCCACCAGTGATCCTCAAGCGGGAGTCTTCAATGAGCAGTTCTTC
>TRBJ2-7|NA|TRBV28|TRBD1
CASSFPGQGDYEQYF
TGTGCCAGCAGTTTTCCGGGACAGGGGGACTACGAGCAGTACTTC
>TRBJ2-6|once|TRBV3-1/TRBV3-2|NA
CASSQAGANVLTF
TGTGCCAGCAGCCAAGCTGGGGCCAACGTCCTGACTTTC
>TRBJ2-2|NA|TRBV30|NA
CAAISERPTLNTGELFF
TGTGCCGCAATTAGTGAGCGACCGACCCTGAACACCGGGGAGCTGTTTTTT
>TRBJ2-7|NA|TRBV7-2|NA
CASSLVGAYYEQYF
TGTGCCAGCAGCTTAGTGGGGGCATACTACGAGCAGTACTTC
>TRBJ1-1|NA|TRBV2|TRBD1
CASTGTGNTEAFF
TGTGCCAGCACTGGGACAGGGAACACTGAAGCTTTCTTT
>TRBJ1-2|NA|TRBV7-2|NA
CASSLGGTTGDYGYTF
TGTGCCAGCAGTTTAGGTGGGACAACGGGGGACTATGGCTACACCTTC
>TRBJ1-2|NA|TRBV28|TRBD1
CASSSTHRTGTDYGYTF
TGTGCCAGCAGTTCGACTCATAGGACAGGGACGGACTATGGCTACACCTTC
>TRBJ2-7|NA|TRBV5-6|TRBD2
CASSRGLAGVGEQYF
TGTGCCAGCAGCCGGGGACTAGCGGGAGTTGGCGAGCAGTACTTC
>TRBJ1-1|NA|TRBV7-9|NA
CASRMTSGHIYNTEAFF
TGTGCCAGCAGGATGACAAGCGGGCACATCTATAACACTGAAGCTTTCTTT
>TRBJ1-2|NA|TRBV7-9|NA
CASSLVGSYGYTF
TGTGCCAGCAGCTTAGTCGGCAGCTATGGCTACACCTTC
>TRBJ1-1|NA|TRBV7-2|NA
CASRPLRANTEAFF
TGTGCCAGCAGGCCCCTCAGGGCGAACACTGAAGCTTTCTTT
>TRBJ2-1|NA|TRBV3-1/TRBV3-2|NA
CAGWGEFF
TGTGCCGGCTGGGGCGAGTTCTTC
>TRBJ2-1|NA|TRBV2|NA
CASRPFGVHNEQFF
TGTGCCAGCAGACCGTTCGGAGTGCACAATGAGCAGTTCTTC
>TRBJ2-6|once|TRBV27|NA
CASSLGGQGANVLTF
TGTGCCAGCAGTTTAGGGGGGCAGGGGGCCAACGTCCTGACTTTC
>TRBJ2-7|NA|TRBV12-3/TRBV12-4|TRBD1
CATRGTGNYEQYF
TGTGCCACCCGGGGGACAGGGAACTACGAGCAGTACTTC
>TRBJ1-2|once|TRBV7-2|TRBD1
CASSLGPGQGIYGYTF
TGTGCCAGCAGCTTGGGGCCGGGACAGGGGATTTATGGCTACACCTTC
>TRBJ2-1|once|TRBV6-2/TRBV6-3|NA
CASSYDRRTTYNEQFF
TGTGCCAGCAGTTATGATCGGAGGACGACCTACAATGAGCAGTTCTTC
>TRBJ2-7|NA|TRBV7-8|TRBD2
CASSLGGGAGGNEQYF
TGTGCCAGCAGCTTAGGGGGAGGAGCGGGAGGTAACGAGCAGTACTTC
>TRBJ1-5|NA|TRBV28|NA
CASSGGPRNQPQHF
TGTGCCAGCAGTGGCGGCCCTAGGAATCAGCCCCAGCATTTT
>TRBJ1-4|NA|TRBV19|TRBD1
CASRPDRVSSELFF
TGTGCCAGTAGACCGGACAGGGTTTCCTCCGAACTGTTTTTT
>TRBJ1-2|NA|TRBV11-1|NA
CASSLSRLGYGYTF
TGTGCCAGCAGCTTAAGCAGGCTGGGCTATGGCTACACCTTC
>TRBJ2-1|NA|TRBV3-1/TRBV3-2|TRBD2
CASSLTSRAYNEQFF
TGTGCCAGCAGCCTGACTAGCAGAGCCTACAATGAGCAGTTCTTC
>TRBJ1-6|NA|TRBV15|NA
CATSRDQGHNSPLHF
TGTGCCACCAGCAGAGATCAGGGTCATAATTCACCCCTCCACTTT
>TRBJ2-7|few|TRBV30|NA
CAWSPPDREQYF
TGTGCCTGGAGTCCCCCGGACCGCGAGCAGTACTTC
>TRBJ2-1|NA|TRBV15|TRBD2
CATSRPPALAGGSYNEQFF
TGTGCCACCAGCAGACCCCCGGCGTTAGCGGGAGGTTCCTACAATGAGCAGTTCTTC
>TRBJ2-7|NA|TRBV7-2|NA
CASSLGQEYEQYF
TGTGCCAGCAGCTTAGGGCAGGAGTACGAGCAGTACTTC
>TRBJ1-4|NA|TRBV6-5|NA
CASRPGQGGKEKLFF
TGTGCCAGCAGGCCTGGGCAGGGAGGGAAGGAAAAACTGTTTTTT
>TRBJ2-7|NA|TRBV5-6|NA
CASKLISGYEQYF
TGTGCCAGCAAGCTTATTAGCGGCTACGAGCAGTACTTC
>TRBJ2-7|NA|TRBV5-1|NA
CASTPERVSYEQYF
TGCGCCAGCACCCCTGAGCGGGTCTCCTACGAGCAGTACTTC
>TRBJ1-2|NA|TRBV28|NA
CASSPSRRSYGYTF
TGTGCCAGCAGCCCTTCCCGGCGGTCCTATGGCTACACCTTC
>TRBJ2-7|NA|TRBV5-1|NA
CASSLGQNYEQYF
TGCGCCAGCAGCTTGGGACAGAACTACGAGCAGTACTTC
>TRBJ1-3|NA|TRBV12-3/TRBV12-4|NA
CASSFSGEATIYF
TGTGCCAGCAGTTTTAGTGGGGAGGCCACCATATATTTT
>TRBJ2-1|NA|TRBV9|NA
CASSVVASSNEQFF
TGTGCCAGCAGCGTAGTGGCAAGCAGCAATGAGCAGTTCTTC
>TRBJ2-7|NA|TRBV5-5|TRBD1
CASSLGQGFYEQYF
TGTGCCAGCAGCTTAGGACAGGGGTTCTACGAGCAGTACTTC
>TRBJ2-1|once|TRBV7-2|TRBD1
CASSPGLQGYNEQFF
TGTGCCAGCAGCCCAGGCCTACAGGGGTACAATGAGCAGTTCTTC
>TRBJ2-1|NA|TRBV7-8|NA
CASSVPGGAPLF
TGTGCCAGCAGCGTCCCGGGGGGCGCCCCCCTCTTC
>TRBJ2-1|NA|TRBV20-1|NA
CSASLRTLGGEQFF
TGCAGTGCTAGTCTTAGGACCCTCGGCGGTGAGCAGTTCTTC
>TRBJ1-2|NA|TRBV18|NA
CASSPLEDYGYTF
TGTGCCAGCTCACCGCTGGAAGACTATGGCTACACCTTC
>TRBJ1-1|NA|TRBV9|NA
CASSVGKMNTEAFF
TGTGCCAGCAGCGTAGGGAAGATGAACACTGAAGCTTTCTTT
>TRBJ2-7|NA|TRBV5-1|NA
CASSWGAGGEQYF
TGCGCCAGCAGCTGGGGGGCCGGGGGCGAGCAGTACTTC
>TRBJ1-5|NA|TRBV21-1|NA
CASGSDRQKMNQPQHF
TGTGCCAGCGGGTCCGACCGACAAAAGATGAATCAGCCCCAGCATTTT
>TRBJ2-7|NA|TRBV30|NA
CAWSSGTSYEQYF
TGTGCTTGGTCCTCCGGGACCTCCTACGAGCAGTACTTC
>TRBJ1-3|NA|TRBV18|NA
CASSPPGQTSGNTIYF
TGTGCCAGCTCACCACCCGGACAAACCTCTGGAAACACCATATATTTT
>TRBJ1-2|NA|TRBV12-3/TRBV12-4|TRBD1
CASSLGQHYGYTF
TGTGCCAGCAGTTTGGGACAGCACTATGGCTACACCTTC
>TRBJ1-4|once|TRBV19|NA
CASTGGATNEKLFF
TGTGCCAGTACTGGGGGTGCAACTAATGAAAAACTGTTTTTT
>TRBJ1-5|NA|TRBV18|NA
CASSLLDQPQHF
TGTGCCAGCTCACTTTTAGATCAGCCCCAGCATTTT
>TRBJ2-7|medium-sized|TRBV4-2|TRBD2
CASSQPGLAGEQYF
TGTGCCAGCAGCCAGCCGGGACTAGCAGGGGAGCAGTACTTC
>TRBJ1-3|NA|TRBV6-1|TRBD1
CASSEVRTFGTGAGNTIYF
TGTGCCAGCAGTGAAGTGCGCACGTTCGGGACAGGGGCTGGAAACACCATATATTTT
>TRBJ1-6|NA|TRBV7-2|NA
CASTTKVQASSPLHF
TGTGCCAGCACCACGAAGGTGCAGGCTAGTTCACCCCTCCACTTT
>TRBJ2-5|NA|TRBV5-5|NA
CASSSTGTQETQYF
TGTGCCAGCAGCTCCACAGGGACCCAAGAGACCCAGTACTTC
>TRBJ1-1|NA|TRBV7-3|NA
CASSTQGNTEAFF
TGTGCCAGCAGCACACAGGGGAACACTGAAGCTTTCTTT